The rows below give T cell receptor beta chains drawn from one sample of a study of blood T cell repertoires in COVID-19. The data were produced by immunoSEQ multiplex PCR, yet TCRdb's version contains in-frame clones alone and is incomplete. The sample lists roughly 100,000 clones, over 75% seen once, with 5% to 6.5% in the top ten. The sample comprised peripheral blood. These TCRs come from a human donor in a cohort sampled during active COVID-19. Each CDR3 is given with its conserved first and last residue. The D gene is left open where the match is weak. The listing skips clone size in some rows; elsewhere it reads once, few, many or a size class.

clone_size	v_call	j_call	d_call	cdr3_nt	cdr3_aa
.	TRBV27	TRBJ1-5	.	TGTGCCAGCAGTTTAGCAGGGGGCAATCAGCCCCAGCATTTT	CASSLAGGNQPQHF
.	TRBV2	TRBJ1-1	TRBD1	TGTGCCAGCACCGGGACAGGGGGCGGGATGAACACTGAAGCTTTCTTT	CASTGTGGGMNTEAFF
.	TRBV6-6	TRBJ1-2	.	TGTGCCAGCAGTTACATAGGGACTGCCTATGGCTACACCTTC	CASSYIGTAYGYTF
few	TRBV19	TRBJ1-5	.	TGTGCCAGTAGTCCCACCGCGGTCCAGGGGATCCTGTCGGGACGTCAGCCCCAGCATTTT	CASSPTAVQGILSGRQPQHF
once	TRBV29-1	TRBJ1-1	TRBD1	TGCAGCGTGCAAAACAGGGGCTGGACTGAAGCTTTCTTT	CSVQNRGWTEAFF
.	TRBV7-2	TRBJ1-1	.	TGTGCCAGCAGCTTTACCCGGGAGACTGAAGCTTTCTTT	CASSFTRETEAFF
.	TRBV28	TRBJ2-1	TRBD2	TGTGCCAGCAGTTGGGGACTAGCGATGTCTCATGAGCAGTTCTTC	CASSWGLAMSHEQFF
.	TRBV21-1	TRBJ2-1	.	TGTGCCAGCAGCATCAGACAGGGGGGGTTCTTC	CASSIRQGGFF
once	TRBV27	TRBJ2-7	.	TGTGCCAGCAGTTCCCTCTACGAGCAGTACTTC	CASSSLYEQYF
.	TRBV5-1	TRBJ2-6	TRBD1	TGCGCCAGCAGCCGGGGACAGGACAACTCTGGGGCCAACGTCCTGACTTTC	CASSRGQDNSGANVLTF
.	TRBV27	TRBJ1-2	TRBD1	TGTGCCAGCAGTCCCACAGGGGGCCTTACGATCTATGGCTACACCTTC	CASSPTGGLTIYGYTF
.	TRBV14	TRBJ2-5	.	TGTGCCAGCAGCCAAGAGCGGGGTCCGCAAGAGACCCAGTACTTC	CASSQERGPQETQYF
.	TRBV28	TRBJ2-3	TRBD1	TGTGCCAGCAGCACCCCGGGACAGGGTTATGCAGATACGCAGTATTTT	CASSTPGQGYADTQYF
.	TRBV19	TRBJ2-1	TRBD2	TGTGCCAGTAGTATGATCACGACTAGCGGGGGGGCCTCCTACAATGAGCAGTTCTTC	CASSMITTSGGASYNEQFF
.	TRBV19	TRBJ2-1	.	TGTGCCAGTAGTATAGGTAACGGGTTCTACAATGAGCAGTTCTTC	CASSIGNGFYNEQFF
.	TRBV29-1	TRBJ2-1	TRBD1	TGCAGCGTTGAAGGCAGGGGGAACAATGAGCAGTTCTTC	CSVEGRGNNEQFF
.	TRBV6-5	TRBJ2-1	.	TGTGCCAGCAGTTACTCAGCGAGCTCCAATGAGCAGTTCTTC	CASSYSASSNEQFF
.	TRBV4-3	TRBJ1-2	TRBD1	TGCGCCAGCAGCCAAGACCTCCCGGGACAGGCGTATGGCTACACCTTC	CASSQDLPGQAYGYTF
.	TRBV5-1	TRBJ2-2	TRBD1	TGCGCCAGCAGCTTGGGGGACAGTGGCGGCACCGGGGAGCTGTTTTTT	CASSLGDSGGTGELFF
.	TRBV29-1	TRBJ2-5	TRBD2	TGCAGCGTTAGCGGGGCGGTACAAGAGACCCAGTACTTC	CSVSGAVQETQYF
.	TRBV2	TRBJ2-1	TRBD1	TGTGCCAGCAGAAGACAGGGACCAAATGAGCAGTTCTTC	CASRRQGPNEQFF
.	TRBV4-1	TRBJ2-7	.	TGCGCCAGCAGCCGAAGCGATCAGATGCGCGAGCAGTACTTC	CASSRSDQMREQYF
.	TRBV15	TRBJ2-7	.	TGTGCCACCAGCCGACGGACAGCTCCCTACGAGCAGTACTTC	CATSRRTAPYEQYF
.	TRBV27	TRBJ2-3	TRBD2	TGTGCCAGCAGTTTGCCCGGGGGGATAGATACGCAGTATTTT	CASSLPGGIDTQYF
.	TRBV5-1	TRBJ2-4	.	TGCGCCAGCAGCTTGAACCCAGACTCTAAAAACATTCAGTACTTC	CASSLNPDSKNIQYF
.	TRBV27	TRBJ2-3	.	TGTGCCAGCAGTTTTTACTCTAGCACAGATACGCAGTATTTT	CASSFYSSTDTQYF
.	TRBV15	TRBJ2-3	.	TGTGCCACCAGCACTCGAGAAGACCCGGGATCGAATACGCAGTATTTT	CATSTREDPGSNTQYF
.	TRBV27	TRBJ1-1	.	TGTGCCAGCGGCCCTTTGGGAGGGTTCACTGAAGCTTTCTTT	CASGPLGGFTEAFF
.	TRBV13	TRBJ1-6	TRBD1	TGTGCCAGCAGCGTTAGGGGACAGGTGCCTTCACCCCTCCACTTT	CASSVRGQVPSPLHF
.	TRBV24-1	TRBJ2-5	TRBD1	TGTGCCACCAGTGATTTCACAGGGGACCAGTACTTC	CATSDFTGDQYF
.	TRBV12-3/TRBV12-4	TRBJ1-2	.	TGTGCCAGCAGTCCCGGACTGAACTATGGCTACACCTTC	CASSPGLNYGYTF
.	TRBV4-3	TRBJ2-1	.	TGCGCCAGCAGCCAAGATCGTCTAGACAATGAGCAGTTCTTC	CASSQDRLDNEQFF
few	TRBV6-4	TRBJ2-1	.	TGTGCCAGCAGTGACTCGGACAACAATGAGCAGTTCTTC	CASSDSDNNEQFF
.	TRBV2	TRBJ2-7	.	TGTGCCAGCAGTTACAGGGTCAACACCTACGAGCAGTACTTC	CASSYRVNTYEQYF
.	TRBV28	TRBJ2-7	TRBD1	TGTGCCAGCAGTTTAGAGGGACAGGGAGTTTACGAGCAGTACTTC	CASSLEGQGVYEQYF
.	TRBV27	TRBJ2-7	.	TGTGCCAGCAGTTTTGGGACAAGCTACGAGCAGTACTTC	CASSFGTSYEQYF
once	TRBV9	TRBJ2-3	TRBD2	TGTGCCAGCGGGAGGGACTACCTTGCCACAGATACGCAGTATTTT	CASGRDYLATDTQYF
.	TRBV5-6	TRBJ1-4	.	TGTGCCAGCAGCGTGGTGGCCTCGGGTCTGTTTTTT	CASSVVASGLFF
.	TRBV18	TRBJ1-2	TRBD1	TGTGCCAGCTCCTCGACAGGGTCTGATGGCTACACCTTC	CASSSTGSDGYTF
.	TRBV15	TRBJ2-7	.	TGTGCCACCAGCAGGGGGCTAGAATCTTTCCACGAGCAGTACTTC	CATSRGLESFHEQYF
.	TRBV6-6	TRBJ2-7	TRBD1	TGTGCCAGCAGTAGACAGGGGGCGAGGGAGCAGTACTTC	CASSRQGAREQYF
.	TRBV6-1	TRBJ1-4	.	TGTGCCAGCAGTGAGGCTCCCGGGGTCAGGGGCGAAAAACTGTTTTTT	CASSEAPGVRGEKLFF
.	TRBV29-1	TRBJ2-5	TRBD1	TGCAGCGTCCCCCGGGACAGGGTGAAGACCCAGTACTTC	CSVPRDRVKTQYF
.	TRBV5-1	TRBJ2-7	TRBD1	TGCGCCAGCAGCGGGACAGCTTCCTACGAGCAGTACTTC	CASSGTASYEQYF
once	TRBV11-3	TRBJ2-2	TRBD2	TGTGCCAGCGCGGGGGGAACGAACACCGGGGAGCTGTTTTTT	CASAGGTNTGELFF